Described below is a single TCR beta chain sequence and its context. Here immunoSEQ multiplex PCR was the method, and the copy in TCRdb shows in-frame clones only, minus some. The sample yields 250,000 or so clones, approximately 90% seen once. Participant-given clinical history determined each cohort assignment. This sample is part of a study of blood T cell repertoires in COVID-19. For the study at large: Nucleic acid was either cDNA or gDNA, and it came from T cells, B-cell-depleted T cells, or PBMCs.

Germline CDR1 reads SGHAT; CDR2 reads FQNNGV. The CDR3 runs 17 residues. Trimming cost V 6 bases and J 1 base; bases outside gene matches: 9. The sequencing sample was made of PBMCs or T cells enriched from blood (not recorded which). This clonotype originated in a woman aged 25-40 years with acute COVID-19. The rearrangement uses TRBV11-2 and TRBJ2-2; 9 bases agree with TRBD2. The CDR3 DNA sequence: TGTGCCAGCAGAGACCCTGGTAGCGGGGGGAACACCGGGGAGCTGTTTTTT. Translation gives CASRDPGSGGNTGELFF.